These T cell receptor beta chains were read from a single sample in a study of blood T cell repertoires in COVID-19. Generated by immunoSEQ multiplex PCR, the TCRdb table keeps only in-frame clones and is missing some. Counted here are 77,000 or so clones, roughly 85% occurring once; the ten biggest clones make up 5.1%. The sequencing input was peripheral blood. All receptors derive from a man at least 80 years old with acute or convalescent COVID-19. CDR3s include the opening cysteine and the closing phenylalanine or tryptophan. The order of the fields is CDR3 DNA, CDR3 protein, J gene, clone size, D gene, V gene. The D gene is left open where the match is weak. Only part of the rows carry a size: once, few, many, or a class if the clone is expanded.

CDR3 DNA: TGTGCCAGCAGTCCTTCAACAGTACCGATTAACTATGGCTACACCTTC; CDR3 protein: CASSPSTVPINYGYTF; J gene: TRBJ1-2; clone size: .; D gene: .; V gene: TRBV28
CDR3 DNA: TGTGCCAGCAGCTCTCCGGGACAGGAGGGCTATGGCTACACCTTC; CDR3 protein: CASSSPGQEGYGYTF; J gene: TRBJ1-2; clone size: .; D gene: TRBD1; V gene: TRBV5-5
CDR3 DNA: TGTGCCAGCAGCACCCAAGACAGGGGCGAGCAGTACTTC; CDR3 protein: CASSTQDRGEQYF; J gene: TRBJ2-7; clone size: .; D gene: TRBD1; V gene: TRBV7-2
CDR3 DNA: TGTGCCAGCAGCTTAGGCCCTGCGGTTACTCAAGAGACCCAGTACTTC; CDR3 protein: CASSLGPAVTQETQYF; J gene: TRBJ2-5; clone size: .; D gene: .; V gene: TRBV11-1
CDR3 DNA: TGTGCCAGCAGCTTGGCCGGGTCCTCAGATACGCAGTATTTT; CDR3 protein: CASSLAGSSDTQYF; J gene: TRBJ2-3; clone size: .; D gene: .; V gene: TRBV5-4
CDR3 DNA: TGTGCCAGCAGCTTGGAGTGGCGGCGGGACACCGGGGAGCTGTTTTTT; CDR3 protein: CASSLEWRRDTGELFF; J gene: TRBJ2-2; clone size: few; D gene: .; V gene: TRBV5-6
CDR3 DNA: TGTGCCAGCAGCTTAAATCGGGGGGGAGAGACCCAGTACTTC; CDR3 protein: CASSLNRGGETQYF; J gene: TRBJ2-5; clone size: .; D gene: TRBD2; V gene: TRBV7-2
CDR3 DNA: TGTGCCAGCTCACCGGGACTAGACTATGAGCAGTTCTTC; CDR3 protein: CASSPGLDYEQFF; J gene: TRBJ2-1; clone size: few; D gene: TRBD2; V gene: TRBV18
CDR3 DNA: TGTGCCAGCAGCTTAGGATCTAGCGGCGACGGGGAGCTGTTTTTT; CDR3 protein: CASSLGSSGDGELFF; J gene: TRBJ2-2; clone size: .; D gene: TRBD2; V gene: TRBV7-9
CDR3 DNA: TGTGCCAGCAGTATAGAAGTAGCCGCATACAATGAGCAGTTCTTC; CDR3 protein: CASSIEVAAYNEQFF; J gene: TRBJ2-1; clone size: .; D gene: .; V gene: TRBV6-2/TRBV6-3
CDR3 DNA: TGTGCTAGTGGTTTGCCCGGCCTGGGGGGTAGCAATCAGCCCCAGCATTTT; CDR3 protein: CASGLPGLGGSNQPQHF; J gene: TRBJ1-5; clone size: .; D gene: .; V gene: TRBV12-5
CDR3 DNA: TGTGCCAGCAGTTTATCCGGGACTAGCGTTTCCGGGGAGCTGTTTTTT; CDR3 protein: CASSLSGTSVSGELFF; J gene: TRBJ2-2; clone size: .; D gene: TRBD2; V gene: TRBV7-7
CDR3 DNA: TGTGCCAGCAGCGTTGCCCCGGGACTACCTGGGGAGCCCCAGCATTTT; CDR3 protein: CASSVAPGLPGEPQHF; J gene: TRBJ1-5; clone size: .; D gene: .; V gene: TRBV9
CDR3 DNA: TGTGCCAGCAGCCAACAACCCGGGACTAGCGGCAATGAGCAGTTCTTC; CDR3 protein: CASSQQPGTSGNEQFF; J gene: TRBJ2-1; clone size: .; D gene: TRBD2; V gene: TRBV3-1/TRBV3-2
CDR3 DNA: TGCGCCAGCAGCCAAGAGGGACAGGGGACGAGCATTCAGTACTTC; CDR3 protein: CASSQEGQGTSIQYF; J gene: TRBJ2-4; clone size: .; D gene: TRBD1; V gene: TRBV4-3
CDR3 DNA: TGTGCCAGCAGCTCCCCCCGAGGGGGGGCTGACGAGCAGTACTTC; CDR3 protein: CASSSPRGGADEQYF; J gene: TRBJ2-7; clone size: once; D gene: .; V gene: TRBV5-4
CDR3 DNA: TGTGCCAGCAGTTTAAGAACCCAGGGTACGGGCGAGCAGTACTTC; CDR3 protein: CASSLRTQGTGEQYF; J gene: TRBJ2-7; clone size: .; D gene: .; V gene: TRBV27
CDR3 DNA: TGTGCCAGCAGTTACACGGGGGGGGCACCACAAGAGACCCAGTACTTC; CDR3 protein: CASSYTGGAPQETQYF; J gene: TRBJ2-5; clone size: .; D gene: TRBD2; V gene: TRBV6-5
CDR3 DNA: TGTGCCAGCAGCGCGGGGAGAGCGGGATCGGAGACCCAGTACTTC; CDR3 protein: CASSAGRAGSETQYF; J gene: TRBJ2-5; clone size: .; D gene: TRBD2; V gene: TRBV7-7
CDR3 DNA: TGTGCCAGCAGCCCGGCTACTAGCGGGGGGTACAATGAGCAGTTCTTC; CDR3 protein: CASSPATSGGYNEQFF; J gene: TRBJ2-1; clone size: .; D gene: TRBD2; V gene: TRBV7-2
CDR3 DNA: TGCAGCGTTAATAGGGGCCCCTACGAGCAGTACTTC; CDR3 protein: CSVNRGPYEQYF; J gene: TRBJ2-7; clone size: .; D gene: .; V gene: TRBV29-1
CDR3 DNA: TGTGCCACCAGTGACAGAGGACAGGGACGGAACAATGAGCAGTTCTTC; CDR3 protein: CATSDRGQGRNNEQFF; J gene: TRBJ2-1; clone size: .; D gene: TRBD1; V gene: TRBV24-1
CDR3 DNA: TGTGCCAGCAGGGCCGGCGGGGTGGACACCGGGGAGCTGTTTTTT; CDR3 protein: CASRAGGVDTGELFF; J gene: TRBJ2-2; clone size: .; D gene: .; V gene: TRBV6-5
CDR3 DNA: TGTGCCAGCAGCTTAGTTCAGGGTTCCTACAATGAGCAGTTCTTC; CDR3 protein: CASSLVQGSYNEQFF; J gene: TRBJ2-1; clone size: .; D gene: .; V gene: TRBV7-2